Detailed here is one TCR beta chain. This entry belongs to a study of T cell responses to AZD1222 COVID-19 vaccine. The V segment lost 0 bases and the J segment 4 bases; nucleotides outside the gene matches: 9. This CDR3 is built from 17 residues. Germline lookup yields CDR1 SGDLS and CDR2 YYNGEE. Sequenced by immunoSEQ multiplex PCR; TCRdb stores in-frame clones only, minus some. The sample contains about 76,000 clones, approximately 80% of which appear only once. This chain connects TRBV9 to TRBJ1-3, with 8 bases lining up with TRBD1. The receptor was isolated from an adult who received the MenACWY meningococcal vaccine as a control. Material: peripheral blood, obtained 28 days after the second dose of the MenACWY control vaccine. The CDR3 here is CASSVEATGASGNTIYF. The CDR3 DNA reads TGTGCCAGCAGCGTAGAAGCGACAGGGGCTTCCGGAAACACCATATATTTT.